The 21 T cell receptor beta chains listed next were all sequenced from one sample in a study of blood T cells in healthy people across ages. For the second PCR, which ran for roughly 6 to 11 cycles, a sample-barcoded 5' primer and a J-beta primer mix were used. Using its own MiXCR run on the 5' RACE reads, TCRdb lists one record per CDR3 protein. The data contain about 670,000 distinct CDR3 sequences, 35% to 50% of them seen just once; the ten biggest clones take up roughly 30%. Sequenced material: blood. Source of these receptors: an elderly man in good health.

This clonotype was counted between two and nine times. It may be a read error: a sequence one base away is much more abundant. The chain links TRBV5-1 to TRBJ2-4; no clear D. The DNA end is a closer match to TRBJ2-7, so the J assignment may be wrong. Germline assignment: CDR1 SGHRS and CDR2 YFSETQ. This CDR3 has 13 residues. The DNA of the CDR3 is TGCGTCAGCAGCTTGGTTCCGGGCTACGAGCAGTACTTC. This encodes CVSSLVPGYEQYF.

This clonotype was seen a handful of times. As DNA, the CDR3 is TGTGCCACCAGCAGAGCATACGGGGCAGGGCGGACTGAAGCTTTCTTT. Protein sequence: CATSRAYGAGRTEAFF. The chain combines TRBV15 with TRBJ1-1; tentative D call: TRBD1 (5 bases). V was pared by 1 base and J by 5 bases, with 17 bases between. This CDR3 is 16 amino acids long. Germline CDR1 reads LNHNV; CDR2 reads YYDKDF (reference sequence).

The V and J genes are TRBV7-9 and TRBJ2-3; D is unresolved. CDR1 is SEHNR, CDR2 FQNEAQ, per germline (reference sequence). This CDR3 is 15 amino acids long. Trimming cost V 1 base and J 6 bases, with 14 bases left between them. CDR3 sequence (DNA): TGTGCCAGCAGCTTAGATCCCCCAAGGGCCGATACGCAGTATTTT. Encoded protein: CASSLDPPRADTQYF.

The chain recombines TRBV25-1 with TRBJ1-1; D is possibly TRBD1 (5 bases). V shed 1 base and J shed 6 bases, with 12 bases lying between them. This CDR3 comprises 14 residues. Germline assignment: CDR1 MGHDK and CDR2 SYGVNS. CDR3 residues: CASSESVGVAEAFF. The DNA of the CDR3 is TGTGCCAGCAGTGAATCGGTAGGGGTGGCTGAAGCTTTCTTT.

This clonotype has a handful of counts. J is TRBJ2-5 and V is TRBV5-1, with 7 bases matching TRBD2. With 3 bases clipped from V and 5 bases from J, the junction kept 10 bases outside the gene matches. The germline V gene has CDR1 SGHRS and CDR2 YFSETQ. The CDR3 contains 15 residues. The CDR3 loop reads CASSSQGEGWETQYF. The CDR3 coding sequence is TGCGCCAGCAGCTCACAAGGGGAGGGATGGGAGACCCAGTACTTC. The full variable domain, with the rest looked up from reference TRBV5-1 and TRBJ2-5, is KAGVTQTPRYLIKTRGQQVTLSCSPISGHRSVSWYQQTPGQGLQFLFEYFSETQRNKGNFPGRFSGRQFSNSRSEMNVSTLELGDSALYLCASSSQGEGWETQYFGPGTRLLVL.

The sample holds many counts of this clonotype. J is TRBJ2-1 and V is TRBV29-1; D possibly corresponds to TRBD2 (6 bases). The CDR3 length is 15 residues. Germline assignment: CDR1 SQVTM and CDR2 ANQGSEA. V lost 6 bases, J lost 5 bases, and 20 bases lay in between. This chain's CDR3 is CSVGRSGGADNEQFF. The CDR3 DNA is TGCAGCGTGGGGAGGTCGGGCGGGGCCGACAATGAGCAGTTCTTC.

As for this clonotype: A much more abundant neighbour one base away suggests this may be a read error. J is TRBJ2-6 and V is TRBV7-2, with a tentative D call TRBD1 (5 bases). The CDR3 extends over 15 amino acids. Germline assignment: CDR1 SGHTA and CDR2 FQGNSA. CDR3: CASSSSSSGADVLTF. CDR3 bases: TGTGCCAGCAGCTCCAGTTCCTCTGGGGCCGACGTCCTGACTTTC.

The table lists this clonotype with a few counts. The chain joins TRBV27 to TRBJ2-1; no clear D gene. Trimming pared 2 bases from V and 4 bases from J, leaving 12 bases between. The V gene's germline CDR1 is MNHEY and CDR2 SMNVEV (reference sequence). The CDR3 extends over 15 amino acids. CDR3 sequence (DNA): TGTGCCAGCAGTTTAGTGCCTACCAGATACAATGAGCAGTTCTTC. Its protein is CASSLVPTRYNEQFF.

J is TRBJ2-7 and V is TRBV20-1; 9 bases fit TRBD1. With V trimmed by 5 bases and J by 5 bases, 10 bases remained unmatched. The CDR3 is 14 amino acids. Germline CDR1 is DFQATT and CDR2 is SNEGSKA (reference sequence). CDR3 loop: CSAPPGTGSNEQYF. As DNA, the CDR3 is TGCAGTGCTCCCCCCGGGACAGGGTCGAACGAGCAGTACTTC.

In the case of this clonotype: A much larger clone lies a single base off, so this may be a read error. This sequence joins TRBV29-1 and TRBJ2-3, with 8 bases that match TRBD2. V shed 4 bases, J shed 5 bases, and the junction held 8 bases outside the gene matches. Germline values: CDR1 SQVTM, CDR2 ANQGSEA. The CDR3 is 14 residues long. CDR3 amino acids: CSVGVSGIGDTQYF. CDR3 nucleotide sequence: TGCAGCGTTGGGGTTAGCGGGATCGGAGATACGCAGTATTTT.

A note on this clonotype: The junction differs from germline at one of its ends, possibly a read error. The chain links TRBV7-2 to TRBJ2-1; D is unresolved. The CDR3 spans 14 residues. Germline V CDR1 and CDR2: SGHTA, FQGNSA. This CDR3 reads CASSLERVCAEQFF. For the CDR3, the DNA is TGTGCCAGCAGCTTAGAACGGGTGTGCGCGGAGCAGTTCTTT.

The genes are TRBV7-2 and TRBJ1-4; TRBD1 might be the D (5 bases). V was shortened by 5 bases and J by 5 bases, with 15 bases between the two germline ends. Germline-derived CDR1 and CDR2 are SGHTA and FQGNSA. The length of the CDR3 is 15 residues. The CDR3 region is CASSPRGTVNEKLFF. As DNA, the CDR3 is TGTGCCAGCAGCCCGCGAGGGACGGTCAATGAAAAACTGTTTTTT.

The chain uses TRBV7-9 and TRBJ2-1; D call uncertain. The germline gives CDR1 SEHNR, CDR2 FQNEAQ (reference sequence). This CDR3 is built from 15 residues. Trimming removed 0 bases at V and 13 bases at J, with 19 bases between. CDR3 sequence reads: CASSLAKQFVETQFF. Written as DNA, the CDR3 is TGTGCCAGCAGCTTAGCGAAACAGTTCGTGGAGACCCAGTTCTTC. The whole variable domain, filled in from reference TRBV7-9 and TRBJ2-1, reads DTGVSQNPRHKITKRGQNVTFRCDPISEHNRLYWYRQTLGQGPEFLTYFQNEAQLEKSRLLSDRFSAERPKGSFSTLEIQRTEQGDSAMYLCASSLAKQFVETQFFGPGTRLTVL.

This rearrangement joins TRBV7-2 to TRBJ1-1, with 12 bases aligning to TRBD1. This CDR3 is 19 amino acids long. J lost 0 bases, V lost 4 bases, and 12 bases had no gene match. The germline gives CDR1 SGHTA, CDR2 FQGNSA. The CDR3 here is CASSSRGTGGMGLNTEAFF. CDR3 in DNA: TGTGCCAGCAGCTCGAGAGGGACAGGGGGCATGGGACTGAACACTGAAGCTTTCTTT.

J is TRBJ2-6 and V is TRBV4-3; D gene uncertain. V dropped 1 base and J dropped 2 bases, with 9 bases sitting between them. This CDR3 is 16 amino acids long. Germline V gives CDR1 LGHNA, CDR2 YSLEER. The CDR3 DNA sequence: TGCGCCAGCAGCCAAGTTAAAGGGACTGGGGCCAACGTCCTGACTTTC. As protein: CASSQVKGTGANVLTF.

The chain couples TRBV4-2 to TRBJ2-3; 8 nucleotides line up with TRBD2. This CDR3 is 17 amino acids long. Germline values: CDR1 LGHNA, CDR2 YNFKEQ. V shed 0 bases, J shed 5 bases, and the junction held 10 bases outside the gene matches. The CDR3 sequence: CASSQDSDSGVQDTQYF. Written as DNA, the CDR3 is TGTGCCAGCAGCCAAGATAGTGATAGCGGGGTCCAAGATACGCAGTATTTT.

The gene calls are TRBV5-1 and TRBJ2-2, with TRBD2 identical over 8 bases. The CDR3 length is 16 residues. Germline trimming cut 1 base from V and 2 bases from J; bases unmatched to any gene: 4. Germline CDR1 is SGHRS and CDR2 is YFSETQ. Here the CDR3 DNA reads TGCGCCAGCAGCTTGTTAGCGGGAAGAAACACCGGGGAGCTGTTTTTT. Translation gives CASSLLAGRNTGELFF.

CDR3 region: CASSFYETGELFF. DNA for the CDR3: TGTGCCAGCAGTTTTTACGAGACCGGGGAGCTGTTTTTT. This sequence joins TRBV27 and TRBJ2-2; D remains ambiguous. The CDR3 sequence is 13 residues long. CDR1 MNHEY and CDR2 SMNVEV come from the germline V gene (reference sequence). V was clipped by 3 bases and J by 5 bases, with 7 bases between them.

This clonotype was seen only a few times. V gene TRBV4-3 combines with J gene TRBJ2-1; TRBD2 matches 8 bases. The CDR3 consists of 16 residues. The ends lost 3 bases at V and 5 bases at J; junction bases unmatched: 9. The germline CDR1 and CDR2 sequences are LGHNA and YSLEER. The CDR3 coding sequence is TGCGCCAGCAGCCACGCCACTAGCGGAGGAGACAATGAGCAGTTCTTC. Encoded protein: CASSHATSGGDNEQFF.

This clonotype has more than one count but fewer than ten. The J gene is TRBJ1-2, the V gene TRBV24-1; D is ambiguous. The length of the CDR3 is 14 residues. Deletions cut 4 bases from V and 6 bases from J, with 14 bases between. Germline values: CDR1 KGHDR, CDR2 SFDVKD. DNA of the CDR3: TGTGCCACCAGTGACCCTGGGTCCGGGAATGGCTACACCTTC. Translation: CATSDPGSGNGYTF.

In its sample, this clonotype was seen a few times. This chain connects TRBV7-9 to TRBJ2-3; TRBD2 agrees at 8 bases. J lost 2 bases, V lost 5 bases, and 9 bases had no gene match. Germline V lookup: CDR1 SEHNR, CDR2 FQNEAQ (reference sequence). The CDR3 length is 16 residues. The CDR3 DNA sequence: TGTGCCAGCAGCAAACCGGGACTAGTCTTCACAGATACGCAGTATTTT. Residues: CASSKPGLVFTDTQYF.